Following are 22 T cell receptor beta chains from one sample sequenced in a study of cytomegalovirus exposure and HLA in healthy donors. PCR amplification relied on 60 Vbeta primers (plus 13 Jbeta primers). Repertoires were generated with immunoSEQ multiplex PCR, while TCRdb's copy carries only in-frame clones and drops some. The sample holds about 160,000 clones, approximately 76% seen once. Sequenced: PBMCs. These receptor sequences come from a female donor in good health and CMV-seronegative.

The chain combines TRBV5-6 with TRBJ2-2, with D tentatively TRBD2 (5 bases). The V end was cut by 5 bases, the J end by 7 bases, with 9 bases between. Germline lookup yields CDR1 SGHDT and CDR2 YYEEEE. The CDR3 is 12 amino acids. CDR3 in amino acids: CASRPAGGELFF. CDR3 nucleotides: TGTGCCAGCAGACCGGCGGGCGGGGAGCTGTTTTTT.

CDR3 protein: CASSLARRGGSTEAFF. The CDR3 bases are TGTGCCAGCAGCTTAGCTAGGAGGGGGGGAAGCACTGAAGCTTTCTTT. J is TRBJ1-1 and V is TRBV7-2, with TRBD1 as a possible D gene (6 bases). V dropped 0 bases and J dropped 4 bases, with 15 bases sitting between them. CDR3 length equals 16 residues. Germline lookup yields CDR1 SGHTA and CDR2 FQGNSA.

The chain combines TRBV18 with TRBJ2-5, with 9 bases identical to TRBD1. Trimming cost V 0 bases and J 1 base; bases outside gene matches: 0. Germline V gene sequence: CDR1 KGHSH, CDR2 LQKENI. This CDR3 has 15 amino acids. The CDR3 coding sequence is TGTGCCAGCTCACCACCGGGACAGGGCCAAGAGACCCAGTACTTC. As protein: CASSPPGQGQETQYF.

CDR3 sequence: CASSKTGGVGNGYTF. In DNA, the CDR3 is TGTGCCAGCAGCAAAACAGGGGGCGTAGGGAATGGCTACACCTTC. J is TRBJ1-2 and V is TRBV9; TRBD1 agrees at 9 bases. V gave up 4 bases and J gave up 6 bases; unmatched junction bases: 10. There are 15 residues in the CDR3. Germline loops: CDR1 SGDLS, CDR2 YYNGEE.

This clone was counted between two and nine times. The V and J genes are TRBV4-1 and TRBJ2-1; TRBD2 matches 8 bases. The CDR3 totals 16 residues. J was trimmed by 7 bases and V by 1 base; bases with no gene match: 9. The germline gives CDR1 MGHRA, CDR2 YSYEKL. CDR3 residues: CASSQADGGAKNEQFF. In DNA, the CDR3 is TGCGCCAGCAGCCAAGCGGACGGGGGGGCCAAGAATGAGCAGTTCTTC.

V is TRBV12-5 and J is TRBJ2-5, with TRBD2 identical over 7 bases. The CDR3 runs to 15 residues. Germline V CDR1 and CDR2: LGHNT, FRNRAP. V was pared by 5 bases and J by 2 bases, with 8 bases of the junction left unmatched. This CDR3 is CASGAAGGRQETQYF. Written as DNA, the CDR3 is TGTGCTAGTGGTGCTGCCGGGGGGAGGCAAGAGACCCAGTACTTC.

In regard to this clone: The same CDR3 arises from other DNA sequences in this sample as well. This chain connects TRBV5-1 to TRBJ1-5, with a possible D match to TRBD1 (5 bases). The CDR3 loop spans 14 amino acids. Germline V gene sequence: CDR1 SGHRS, CDR2 YFSETQ. V was cut by 0 bases and J by 2 bases, with 6 bases left in between. Written as DNA, the CDR3 is TGCGCCAGCAGCTTGGAACAGGGCAATCAGCCCCAGCATTTT. Its protein is CASSLEQGNQPQHF.

J is TRBJ1-1 and V is TRBV11-3; no definite D call. This CDR3 comprises 13 residues. V was trimmed by 5 bases and J by 6 bases, leaving 13 bases between them. Germline lookup yields CDR1 SGHNT and CDR2 YENEEA. The CDR3 nucleotides are TGTGCCAGCAGCACCCGGTCCGGGGCTGAAGCTTTCTTT. It specifies CASSTRSGAEAFF.

This clone was counted between two and nine times. The rearrangement joins TRBV6-6 to TRBJ2-7; 10 nucleotides agree with TRBD1. Germline V gene lookup returns CDR1 MNHNY and CDR2 SVGAGI (reference sequence). This CDR3 has 15 amino acids. Losses at the gene ends were 6 bases for V and 4 bases for J; bases not matched to a gene: 9. The CDR3 nucleotides read TGTGCCAGCAGCAACCTACCGGGACAGGGGTACGAGCAGTACTTC. Translated, it gives CASSNLPGQGYEQYF.

The chain couples TRBV6-5 to TRBJ1-2, with D perhaps matching TRBD1 (6 bases). CDR1 MNHEY and CDR2 SVGAGI come from the germline V gene. The length of the CDR3 is 14 residues. Trimming shortened V by 0 bases and J by 8 bases, and 13 bases separated the two germline ends. The CDR3 is CASSYSRGARGYTF. The CDR3 nucleotides are TGTGCCAGCAGTTACTCGCGGGGGGCCAGAGGCTACACCTTC.

This clone appeared a single time. This chain uses TRBV6-5 with TRBJ1-2, with D possibly matching TRBD1 (6 bases). The CDR3 has 14 amino acids. V lost 4 bases to trimming and J lost 4 bases, with 13 bases between them. Germline CDR1 reads MNHEY; CDR2 reads SVGAGI. The CDR3 loop is CASSFTGSSYGYTF. As DNA, the CDR3 is TGTGCCAGCAGTTTTACAGGGTCGAGCTATGGCTACACCTTC.

The chain combines TRBV5-1 with TRBJ2-5; D gene uncertain. Looked up from germline, CDR1 is SGHRS and CDR2 is YFSETQ. Between the trimmed V and J ends, which lost 5 bases and 5 bases, there was a span of 25 bases. The CDR3 contains 17 residues. The CDR3 loop is CASSPGLVSSLTETQYF. The CDR3 DNA follows: TGCGCCAGCAGTCCCGGGTTGGTGTCTAGTCTCACGGAGACCCAGTACTTC.

The chain employs TRBV6-5 and TRBJ1-1; the D is unclear. Germline CDR1 MNHEY, CDR2 SVGAGI. CDR3 length: 12 residues. V lost 7 bases and J 1 base, leaving 7 bases between the germline ends. This CDR3 is CASKRGNTEAFF. Here the CDR3 DNA reads TGTGCCAGCAAAAGAGGGAACACTGAAGCTTTCTTT.

The chain has TRBV30 and TRBJ1-5; 10 nucleotides align to TRBD1. CDR1 is GTSNPN and CDR2 is SVGIG in the germline V gene (reference sequence). V shed 5 bases, J shed 0 bases, and the junction held 1 base outside the gene matches. This CDR3 comprises 14 residues. Here the CDR3 DNA reads TGTGCCTGGGACAGGGGGCGTAGCAATCAGCCCCAGCATTTT. Translating it yields CAWDRGRSNQPQHF.

This chain links TRBV6-5 with TRBJ2-3, with 7 bases aligning to TRBD2. CDR3 length equals 14 residues. The V gene end was trimmed by 4 bases and the J gene end by 3 bases; junction bases not matched to a gene: 4. The V gene's germline CDR1 is MNHEY and CDR2 SVGAGI. The CDR3 loop reads CASSWGGRTDTQYF. The CDR3 DNA follows: TGTGCCAGCAGTTGGGGGGGGAGGACAGATACGCAGTATTTT.

The V call is TRBV14, the J call TRBJ1-1; TRBD1 is a possible D gene (5 bases). This CDR3 region has 16 residues. From germline, CDR1 is SGHDN and CDR2 FVKESK. The V end was cut by 0 bases, the J end by 0 bases, with 11 bases between. Here the CDR3 reads CASSQDITGVNTEAFF. The CDR3, as DNA: TGTGCCAGCAGCCAAGATATTACAGGAGTGAACACTGAAGCTTTCTTT.

The rearrangement joins TRBV29-1 to TRBJ1-1; weak D call: TRBD1 (5 bases). There are 11 residues in the CDR3. V was cut by 7 bases and J by 11 bases, with 17 bases left in between. Germline V CDR1 and CDR2: SQVTM, ANQGSEA. DNA of the CDR3: TGCAGCGCCTCCGGGGGACGAGGGGCTTTCTTT. This codes for CSASGGRGAFF.

CDR3 sequence (DNA): TGTGCCAGCAGCCTGGGGACAGGCCAAGGGCAAGAGACCCAGTACTTC. The encoded protein is CASSLGTGQGQETQYF. V usage is TRBV9 and J usage is TRBJ2-5; 8 nucleotides agree with TRBD1. CDR1 and CDR2 (germline): SGDLS, YYNGEE. The CDR3 is 16 amino acids. Trimming removed 4 bases from V and 2 bases from J; junction bases left unmatched: 10.

The gene calls are TRBV4-1 and TRBJ2-5; TRBD2 is a possible D gene (6 bases). The CDR3 consists of 17 residues. V was shortened by 0 bases and J by 1 base, with 15 bases between the two germline ends. In germline, CDR1 is MGHRA, CDR2 YSYEKL. CDR3 amino acids: CASSQDRQLATQETQYF. In DNA, the CDR3 is TGCGCCAGCAGCCAAGATCGACAGCTAGCGACCCAAGAGACCCAGTACTTC.

The rearrangement uses TRBV21-1 and TRBJ2-7; no check of the table's D call, TRBD1, against the DNA was made. TRBV21-1 is a pseudogene locus. This CDR3 spans 15 amino acids. The CDR3 DNA reads TGTGCCACGCAGCCCGGGACAGAAGAACCCTACGAGCAGTACTTC. Translated: CATQPGTEEPYEQYF.

This clone appeared once. The chain links TRBV10-3 to TRBJ1-6, with D tentatively TRBD1 (5 bases). The CDR3 has 14 residues. V lost 6 bases and J 9 bases, leaving 15 bases between the germline ends. Germline V gene lookup returns CDR1 ENHRY and CDR2 SYGVKD. CDR3: CAIRGYPQGSPLHF. Written as DNA, the CDR3 is TGTGCCATCAGAGGGTACCCTCAGGGTTCACCCCTCCACTTT.

This clone came up a few times. This rearrangement joins TRBV5-1 to TRBJ2-5, with TRBD2 identical over 10 bases. The CDR3 consists of 15 residues. Germline V gives CDR1 SGHRS, CDR2 YFSETQ. Trimming at V came to 0 bases and at J to 4 bases, leaving 3 bases not matched to a gene. The CDR3 nucleotides read TGCGCCAGCAGCTTGGCCCCTAGCGGGGGAGAGACCCAGTACTTC. It is translated as CASSLAPSGGETQYF.